Sequencing of this TCR beta chain was carried out in a study of T cells in narcolepsy. Assay used: immunoSEQ multiplex PCR; TCRdb lists only in-frame clones, some missing. Among roughly 20,000 clones listed, roughly four fifths were seen once. This CDR3 contains 15 residues. Germline lookup yields CDR1 SGHTA and CDR2 FQGNSA. V lost 1 base to trimming and J lost 2 bases, with 12 bases between them. This rearrangement joins TRBV7-2 to TRBJ2-7, with D unresolved. Input material: memory (CD45RA-) CD4+ T cells from blood. The sequence was obtained from a human donor in good health. The CDR3 bases are TGTGCCAGCAGCTTAGAAGTCGGGTGGGCCTACGAGCAGTACTTC. Protein sequence: CASSLEVGWAYEQYF.